This T cell receptor (beta chain) came from a study of blood T cell repertoires in COVID-19. Overall study: COVID-19 samples, acute and convalescent, were from the United States, Italy and Spain.

Produced via immunoSEQ multiplex PCR; TCRdb's table is partial and in-frame only. The sample holds roughly 230,000 clones, approximately 80% seen once. Trimming left V 7 bases short and J 3 bases short, with 6 bases between. CDR1 and CDR2 (germline): MNHEY, SVGAGI. This CDR3 has 12 amino acids. This receptor was taken from a man in his forties or fifties with acute or convalescent COVID-19. The specimen sequenced was peripheral blood. The chain is built from TRBV6-5 and TRBJ2-2; D call uncertain. CDR3: CASTQYTGELFF. The CDR3 region has the DNA TGTGCCAGCACACAGTACACCGGGGAGCTGTTTTTT.